This T cell receptor beta chain was recorded in a study of vaccination and CD4 T cells after COVID-19. Overall study context: The authors exposed cells to overlapping spike peptides derived from SARS-CoV-2, HCoV-NL63, HCoV-OC43 and HCoV-229E. Study-level findings and limits: Among convalescent patients, a median roughly 90% of reactive clones emerged only after vaccination.

The Oncomine TCR Beta short-read assay was applied to DNA of cultured CD4+ T cells. MiXCR, run by TCRdb on the PCR reads, gives a single entry per CDR3 protein. The data show more than 15,000 distinct CDR3 sequences, 45% to 65% seen once. A remark on this clonotype: Its antigen is currently unknown.

Treatment defined: roughly 10-day PBMC culture with coronavirus spike peptide pools or control peptides (ViraFEST assay). Germline CDR1 SGHAT, CDR2 FQNNGV. V shed 5 bases, J shed 5 bases, and the junction held 10 bases outside the gene matches. The CDR3 runs to 15 residues. This sample comprised cultured CD4+ T cells from blood, obtained after SARS-CoV-2 vaccination. This chain uses TRBV11-2 with TRBJ2-5, with TRBD2 matching over 8 bases. The clonotype comes from a human donor with COVID-19. In DNA, the CDR3 is TGTGCCAGCAGCCGCCCGGAGCGGGGGCATGAGACCCAGTACTTC. Amino acid sequence: CASSRPERGHETQYF. The full variable domain, with the rest looked up from reference TRBV11-2 and TRBJ2-5, is EAGVAQSPRYKIIEKRQSVAFWCNPISGHATLYWYQQILGQGPKLLIQFQNNGVVDDSQLPKDRFSAERLKGVDSTLKIQPAKLEDSAVYLCASSRPERGHETQYFGPGTRLLVL.